These 22 T cell receptor beta chains originate from one sample sequenced in a study of shared clonotypes between healthy human individuals. Some clones are missing from TCRdb's copy, which holds only in-frame ones; the method was immunoSEQ multiplex PCR. Among millions of clones listed, approximately 93% were seen once. The sequenced sample consisted of naive CD4+ T cells from PBMCs. As to subset: CD45RA+ positively selected. The receptors derive from a man aged 18 to 30 in good health. Some clones in this sample may be carry-over from other donors' samples.

This clone was seen a handful of times. The chain uses TRBV19 and TRBJ1-4; D remains ambiguous. CDR1 and CDR2 (germline): LNHDA, SQIVND (reference sequence). Trimming took 4 bases from V and 8 from J, leaving 8 bases between them. The CDR3 contains 12 residues. DNA of the CDR3: TGTGCCAGTAGTACCCGAGGCGAAAAACTGTTTTTT. Residues: CASSTRGEKLFF.

This chain links TRBV18 with TRBJ1-5; no clear D. Trimming removed 2 bases at V and 4 bases at J, with 18 bases between. CDR3 length: 17 residues. Germline V gene lookup returns CDR1 KGHSH and CDR2 LQKENI. Here the CDR3 reads CASSPKDLRPQNQPQHF. CDR3 bases: TGTGCCAGCTCACCAAAGGACCTTCGGCCCCAAAATCAGCCCCAGCATTTT.

In the case of this clone: Other DNA sequences in this specimen translate into the identical CDR3. This chain joins TRBV28 and TRBJ1-1, with a tentative D call TRBD1 (5 bases). V lost 6 bases, J lost 1 base, and 12 bases lay in between. Looked up from germline, CDR1 is MDHEN and CDR2 is SYDVKM. This CDR3 comprises 14 residues. The DNA of the CDR3 is TGTGCCAGCAGCCGGACGGGGGGGAACACTGAAGCTTTCTTT. Protein: CASSRTGGNTEAFF.

J is TRBJ2-2 and V is TRBV27, with D possibly being TRBD1 (5 bases). The CDR3 extends over 16 amino acids. The ends were cut back, 1 base at V and 3 bases at J, with 12 bases in the middle. Germline CDR1 is MNHEY and CDR2 is SMNVEV (reference sequence). The DNA of the CDR3 is TGTGCCAGCAGTTTATACCCCGGACACTACACCGGGGAGCTGTTTTTT. Amino acid sequence: CASSLYPGHYTGELFF.

This chain uses TRBV27 with TRBJ1-1; possibly TRBD1 for D (5 bases). The V end was cut by 4 bases, the J end by 4 bases, with 10 bases between. The CDR3 has 13 residues. Germline values: CDR1 MNHEY, CDR2 SMNVEV (reference sequence). Here the CDR3 DNA reads TGTGCCAGCAGTTCCCGAAGGGGCACTGAAGCTTTCTTT. Translated: CASSSRRGTEAFF.

This chain uses TRBV18 with TRBJ2-3, with D possibly matching TRBD2 (6 bases). CDR3 size: 18 residues. Trimming pared 3 bases from V and 6 bases from J, leaving 25 bases between. Per the germline V gene, CDR1 is KGHSH and CDR2 is LQKENI. This CDR3 is CASSPQTGGYGAIDTQYF. The CDR3 DNA is TGTGCCAGCTCACCGCAAACCGGAGGGTATGGCGCAATCGATACGCAGTATTTT.

This chain links TRBV10-3 with TRBJ2-1, with D uncertain. V was clipped by 3 bases and J by 5 bases, with 8 bases between them. Germline V lookup: CDR1 ENHRY, CDR2 SYGVKD. The CDR3 is made up of 13 amino acids. For the CDR3, the DNA is TGTGCCATCAGTGACAGATCCGACAATGAGCAGTTCTTC. Its translation: CAISDRSDNEQFF.

This clone was picked up one time. The chain carries TRBV6-5 and TRBJ2-1; 8 positions agree with TRBD1. V trimming: 5 bases; J trimming: 12 bases; junction bases outside the gene matches: 15. This CDR3 comprises 15 residues. The germline V gene encodes CDR1 MNHEY and CDR2 SVGAGI. The CDR3 bases are TGTGCCAGCAGTCGGACAGGGACAGCCCTAGGAGTGCAGTTCTTC. Translating gives CASSRTGTALGVQFF.

The chain combines TRBV29-1 with TRBJ1-1; a possible D gene is TRBD1 (5 bases). Germline-derived CDR1 and CDR2 are SQVTM and ANQGSEA. The V and J ends lost 6 bases and 2 bases respectively, with 19 bases between them. CDR3 length equals 15 residues. The CDR3 protein is CSVGPTTGGNTEAFF. The CDR3 coding sequence is TGCAGCGTGGGGCCCACTACAGGTGGAAACACTGAAGCTTTCTTT.

This clone has more than one count but fewer than ten. The chain is built from TRBV4-1 and TRBJ1-4; TRBD1 matches 7 bases. Germline V gene data show CDR1 as MGHRA and CDR2 as YSYEKL. CDR3 length: 12 residues. Losses at the gene ends were 4 bases for V and 8 bases for J; bases not matched to a gene: 1. In nucleotides, the CDR3 is TGCGCCAGCAGCCCGGACAGGGAAAAACTGTTTTTT. It yields the protein CASSPDREKLFF.

With respect to this clone: Other DNA sequences in the sample encode the same CDR3. The rearrangement links TRBV6-5 to TRBJ2-2, with D perhaps assigned TRBD1 or TRBD2 (5 bases each). In germline, CDR1 is MNHEY, CDR2 SVGAGI. The CDR3 runs 16 residues. With 4 bases removed from V and 1 base from J, the gap between germline ends came to 13 bases. CDR3 residues: CASSSTSGRNTGELFF. CDR3 bases: TGTGCCAGCAGTTCCACGTCGGGACGGAACACCGGGGAGCTGTTTTTT.

V usage is TRBV4-1 and J usage is TRBJ1-1, with D unclear. Looked up from germline, CDR1 is MGHRA and CDR2 is YSYEKL. Between the trimmed V and J ends, which lost 1 base and 2 bases, there was a span of 14 bases. This CDR3 has 16 residues. For the CDR3, the DNA is TGCGCCAGCAGCCAAGTTATCAGTGGGCGAAACACTGAAGCTTTCTTT. This translates into CASSQVISGRNTEAFF.

The rearrangement uses TRBV4-2 and TRBJ2-5; D is unresolved. The DNA end is a closer match to TRBJ2-7, so the J assignment may be wrong. Per the germline V gene, CDR1 is LGHNA and CDR2 is YNFKEQ. The CDR3 is 15 residues long. CDR3 DNA: TGTGCCAGCAGCCAAGGGGTTGACGGATCCTACGAGCAGTACTTC. This encodes CASSQGVDGSYEQYF.

The count of this clone is one. This sequence joins TRBV28 and TRBJ1-2; no definite D call. V was shortened by 8 bases and J by 2 bases, with 9 bases between the two germline ends. The CDR3 totals 12 residues. CDR1 and CDR2 (germline): MDHEN, SYDVKM. The CDR3 is CASQPTNYGYTF. CDR3 bases: TGTGCCAGCCAGCCTACAAACTATGGCTACACCTTC.

The CDR3, as DNA: TGTGCCACGCTAGCAGGGAAAATGACTGAAGCTTTCTTT. Its translation: CATLAGKMTEAFF. The chain is built from TRBV28 and TRBJ1-1; weak D call: TRBD1 (5 bases). Trimming took off 10 bases at V and 5 bases at J, with 17 bases between the two ends. Germline V gene data show CDR1 as MDHEN and CDR2 as SYDVKM. This CDR3 contains 13 residues. The entire variable domain, with the rest obtained from reference TRBV28 and TRBJ1-1, is as follows: DVKVTQSSRYLVKRTGEKVFLECVQDMDHENMFWYRQDPGLGLRLIYFSYDVKMKEKGDIPEGYSVSREKKERFSLILESASTNQTSMYLCATLAGKMTEAFFGQGTRLTVV.

V usage is TRBV5-1 and J usage is TRBJ2-1; D gene ambiguous. The CDR3 loop spans 15 amino acids. The ends were cut back, 3 bases at V and 7 bases at J, with 17 bases in the middle. Germline CDR1 reads SGHRS; CDR2 reads YFSETQ. The CDR3 is CASSSTSHRFNEQFF. The CDR3 nucleotides are TGCGCCAGCAGCTCTACGTCCCACCGATTTAATGAGCAGTTCTTC.

This sequence joins TRBV27 and TRBJ1-2; 7 nucleotides match TRBD1. There are 17 residues in the CDR3. Germline CDR1 and CDR2: MNHEY and SMNVEV (reference sequence). J was trimmed by 8 bases and V by 0 bases; bases with no gene match: 15. Here the CDR3 reads CASSLSETGRARGGYTF. CDR3 coding DNA: TGTGCCAGCAGTTTATCTGAGACAGGGAGGGCAAGGGGAGGCTACACCTTC.

The table lists this clone with a few counts. This chain links TRBV30 with TRBJ1-1; tentatively, D is TRBD1 (5 bases). V lost 2 bases, J lost 3 bases, and 10 bases lay in between. Germline lookup yields CDR1 GTSNPN and CDR2 SVGIG (reference sequence). The CDR3 loop spans 13 amino acids. This CDR3 reads CAWSPTQDTEAFF. In nucleotides, the CDR3 is TGTGCCTGGAGTCCTACACAGGACACTGAAGCTTTCTTT.

Points on this clone: The sample contains more than one DNA sequence encoding this CDR3. CDR3 amino acids: CASSPSADTDTQYF. The CDR3 DNA reads TGTGCCAGCTCACCGTCGGCCGACACAGATACGCAGTATTTT. The chain recombines TRBV18 with TRBJ2-3; no definite D call. V lost 3 bases and J 2 bases, leaving 9 bases between the germline ends. CDR3 length equals 14 residues. Germline CDR1 KGHSH, CDR2 LQKENI.

V and J are TRBV6-1 and TRBJ2-3; TRBD1 agrees at 12 bases. The germline gives CDR1 MNHNS, CDR2 SASEGT. CDR3 length: 17 residues. The trim removed 0 bases at V and 6 bases at J, leaving 7 bases unmatched. In DNA form, the CDR3 reads TGTGCCAGCAGTGAAGCACCCCCGGGACAGGGGGCCGATACGCAGTATTTT. This encodes CASSEAPPGQGADTQYF.

The chain employs TRBV15 and TRBJ1-1; D not certain. The germline gives CDR1 LNHNV, CDR2 YYDKDF (reference sequence). The CDR3 length is 14 residues. V was shortened by 0 bases and J by 7 bases, with 12 bases between the two germline ends. This chain's CDR3 is CATSRDPDHHEAFF. The DNA for the CDR3 is TGTGCCACCAGCAGAGACCCTGACCACCATGAAGCTTTCTTT.

The chain has TRBV5-6 and TRBJ2-1; TRBD2 agrees at 13 bases. The CDR3 has 18 amino acids. The germline V gene encodes CDR1 SGHDT and CDR2 YYEEEE. V lost 4 bases to trimming and J lost 3 bases; unmatched junction nucleotides: 10. CDR3 DNA: TGTGCCAGCAGCCCGGGACTAGCGGGAAGGTATGGCTACAATGAGCAGTTCTTC. Translation gives CASSPGLAGRYGYNEQFF.